This is a list of T cell receptor beta chains from one sample in a study of blood T cell repertoires in COVID-19. Only in-frame clones appear in the TCRdb table, and some are missing; sequencing was by immunoSEQ multiplex PCR. The repertoire includes 70,000 to 100,000 clones, about 80% of them detected once, and over 9.5% sits in the top ten. Material: peripheral blood. The receptors here all came from a human donor in a cohort sampled during active COVID-19. Both conserved end residues are part of each CDR3. A D gene is named only where the DNA matches it firmly. Clone size is stated in some rows and not others, as once, few, many or a class when expanded.

clone_size j_call cdr3_length d_call v_call cdr3_nt cdr3_aa
once TRBJ2-2 15 - TRBV5-1 TGCGCCAGCAGCTTGGGACTAGGAAACACCGGGGAGCTGTTTTTT CASSLGLGNTGELFF
- TRBJ1-2 11 TRBD1 TRBV11-2 TGTGCCAGCAGCCCAGGGGGCGGCTACACCTTC CASSPGGGYTF
- TRBJ2-7 15 - TRBV19 TGTGCCAGTAGTATAGACCGCAGGGGTTCCTACGAGCAGTACTTC CASSIDRRGSYEQYF
few TRBJ1-2 15 - TRBV3-1/TRBV3-2 TGTGCCAGCAGCCAAGTAGGGAGGGGTCAATATGGCTACACCTTC CASSQVGRGQYGYTF
- TRBJ1-1 13 - TRBV14 TGTGCCAGCAGCCAAGACCTGGAGTTACAAGCTTTCTTT CASSQDLELQAFF
- TRBJ1-2 13 - TRBV9 TGTGCCAGCAGCGTCTATAAGGGGGATGGCTACACCTTC CASSVYKGDGYTF
many TRBJ2-3 16 - TRBV4-2 TGTGCCAGCAGCCCCTTCAGGGGCGGGAGCACAGATACGCAGTATTTT CASSPFRGGSTDTQYF
- TRBJ2-7 16 TRBD1 TRBV7-2 TGTGCCAGCAGCTTAGCATTCGGACAGGGGAACTACGAGCAGTACTTC CASSLAFGQGNYEQYF
- TRBJ2-2 17 - TRBV11-2 TGTGCCAGCAGCTTAGATACCCGGACAACGAACACCGGGGAGCTGTTTTTT CASSLDTRTTNTGELFF
- TRBJ2-3 13 - TRBV5-1 TGCGCCAGCAGCTTGAGTGGCTCAGATACGCAGTATTTT CASSLSGSDTQYF
once TRBJ1-2 14 TRBD1 TRBV5-4 TGTGCCAGCAGCTGGGCAGGGGGGATTAGTGGCTACACCTTC CASSWAGGISGYTF
- TRBJ2-2 13 - TRBV5-4 TGTGCCAGCAGGAGGGCGAACACCGGGGAGCTGTTTTTT CASRRANTGELFF
- TRBJ1-5 16 TRBD1 TRBV7-9 TGTGCCAGCAGCTTAGGGACAGGGAGTGGCAATCAGCCCCAGCATTTT CASSLGTGSGNQPQHF
once TRBJ1-2 13 - TRBV2 TGTGCCAGCAGTGAATTTGCCAGTTATGGCTACACCTTC CASSEFASYGYTF
once TRBJ1-1 15 - TRBV28 TGTGCCGCAAAAGGATCGCTCGGGGATCACACTGAAGCTTTCTTT CAAKGSLGDHTEAFF
- TRBJ1-2 13 - TRBV19 TGTGCCAGTACCTGGGGCCAATGGGATGGCTACACCTTC CASTWGQWDGYTF
- TRBJ2-5 12 - TRBV5-6 TGTGCCAGCCGTAGGGGGAAGGAGACCCAGTACTTC CASRRGKETQYF
- TRBJ2-5 15 TRBD1 TRBV5-1 TGCGCCAGCAGCTTACGGGACAGGGGACAAGAGACCCAGTACTTC CASSLRDRGQETQYF
- TRBJ2-1 15 TRBD1 TRBV10-3 TGTGCCATCAGTGCGGACAGGGGGGCCTACAATGAGCAGTTCTTC CAISADRGAYNEQFF
- TRBJ1-1 15 TRBD1 TRBV5-1 TGCGCCAGCAGCTTGGTGGCAGGGGGCGACACTGAAGCTTTCTTT CASSLVAGGDTEAFF
- TRBJ2-7 13 - TRBV18 TGTGCCAGCTCACCCGGGACAAGTTACGAGCAGTACTTC CASSPGTSYEQYF
- TRBJ2-4 15 TRBD2 TRBV19 TGTGCCAGTAGTATTTCGGCGGGGGGGATCAACATTCAGTACTTC CASSISAGGINIQYF
- TRBJ1-5 13 - TRBV3-1/TRBV3-2 TGTGCCAGCAGCCAACCGACAAAACAGCCCCAGCATTTT CASSQPTKQPQHF
few TRBJ1-2 13 TRBD1 TRBV7-9 TGTGCCAGCAGCTTAACAGGGGGCTATGGCTACACCTTC CASSLTGGYGYTF
many TRBJ2-7 21 TRBD1 TRBV27 TGTGCCAGCAGTTTCCTCGAGGCGGTCAGATCCGGGACAGGACCAAACTACGAGCAGTACTTC CASSFLEAVRSGTGPNYEQYF
- TRBJ2-7 14 TRBD1 TRBV11-2 TGTGCCAGCAGCTCCGGGACAGGGGGCTACGAGCAGTACTTC CASSSGTGGYEQYF
few TRBJ1-1 14 TRBD1 TRBV18 TGTGCCAGCTCACCGCAGCAGGGGGACACTGAAGCTTTCTTT CASSPQQGDTEAFF
- TRBJ1-5 16 TRBD1 TRBV6-6 TGTGCCAGCAGTCCAGGACAGGGGACTGGCAATCAGCCCCAGCATTTT CASSPGQGTGNQPQHF
- TRBJ2-2 15 TRBD2 TRBV19 TGTGCCAGTAGTACTAGAGCGGGAAGAGCCGGGGAGCTGTTTTTT CASSTRAGRAGELFF
- TRBJ2-7 14 TRBD1 TRBV5-1 TGCGCCAGCCACGTTGTGCAGGGGGCATACGAGCAGTACTTC CASHVVQGAYEQYF
- TRBJ1-1 14 TRBD1 TRBV27 TGTGCCAGCAGAATAGGGGGCATGAACACTGAAGCTTTCTTT CASRIGGMNTEAFF
- TRBJ1-2 14 - TRBV5-6 TGTGCCAGCAGCTTGGGGAGACAGCTCTATGGCTACACCTTC CASSLGRQLYGYTF
- TRBJ1-2 15 - TRBV3-1/TRBV3-2 TGTGCCAGCAGCCGCGGGACCTCCCCTGCCCATGGCTACACCTTC CASSRGTSPAHGYTF
- TRBJ1-5 16 TRBD1 TRBV5-6 TGTGCCAGCAGCTCGACCCGGGGGACAGGGTATCAGCCCCAGCATTTT CASSSTRGTGYQPQHF
- TRBJ2-2 13 - TRBV2 TGTGCCAGCAGTATCCAGGGGTCGGGGGAGCTGTTTTTT CASSIQGSGELFF
- TRBJ2-2 15 - TRBV7-9 TGTGCCAGCACCTCCACAGGGTTAATCGCCGGGGAGCTGTTTTTT CASTSTGLIAGELFF
- TRBJ1-2 15 TRBD1 TRBV6-5 TGTGCCAGCAGTTACGCAAGCATAGGGGGCGCAGGCTACACCTTC CASSYASIGGAGYTF
- TRBJ2-7 15 - TRBV28 TGTGCCAGCAGTTTGGTAGCGCTAGCGCCGTACGAGCAGTACTTC CASSLVALAPYEQYF
- TRBJ1-6 14 - TRBV2 TGTGCCAGCAGCGGAGAACCCTATAATTCACCCCTCCACTTT CASSGEPYNSPLHF
- TRBJ2-7 13 - TRBV12-3/TRBV12-4 TGTGCCAGCAGTTTAACAACGACAGGACATCGGTACTTC CASSLTTTGHRYF
- TRBJ2-4 18 - TRBV4-1 TGCGCCAGCAGCCCTCTCCCCGAAGGGGTTGTGGCCAAAAACATTCAGTACTTC CASSPLPEGVVAKNIQYF
- TRBJ2-2 14 - TRBV18 TGTGCCAGCTCACTCGGGACTGACACCGGGGAGCTGTTTTTT CASSLGTDTGELFF
- TRBJ2-4 16 - TRBV7-8 TGTGCCAGCAGCTTGCGTCGCGGGTGGGGCAAAAACATTCAGTACTTC CASSLRRGWGKNIQYF
- TRBJ2-2 15 TRBD1 TRBV7-6 TGTGCCAGCAGTTTGGGACAGGGGGCGACCGGGGAGCTGTTTTTT CASSLGQGATGELFF
- TRBJ2-7 14 TRBD1 TRBV28 TGTGCCAGCAGTCAGGGGGACAGAGACTACGAGCAGTACTTC CASSQGDRDYEQYF
- TRBJ1-1 18 TRBD1 TRBV5-1 TGCGCCAGCAGCTTGTCGGGGGACTGGACAGGGGTGAACACTGAAGCTTTCTTT CASSLSGDWTGVNTEAFF
- TRBJ2-3 14 TRBD2 TRBV6-5 TGTGCCAGCAGTCGAACTAGCGGACTGGAGGCGCAGTATTTT CASSRTSGLEAQYF
- TRBJ1-2 14 TRBD1 TRBV6-2/TRBV6-3 TGTGCCAGCAGTTCGGGACAGGGGACATATGGCTACACCTTC CASSSGQGTYGYTF
- TRBJ2-5 15 TRBD2 TRBV28 TGTGCCAGCACGTACGGGAGGGCCGGGGGGGAGACCCAGTACTTC CASTYGRAGGETQYF
- TRBJ2-2 14 - TRBV2 TGTGCCAGCAGTGAAACTCCGAACACCGGGGAGCTGTTTTTT CASSETPNTGELFF
- TRBJ2-3 16 TRBD2 TRBV19 TGTGCCAGTAACTTGTTAGCGGGGGGGCCGACAGATACGCAGTATTTT CASNLLAGGPTDTQYF
- TRBJ2-2 14 - TRBV3-1/TRBV3-2 TGTGCCAGCAGCCAAGGCCAGGGAACCGGGGAGCTGTTTTTT CASSQGQGTGELFF
- TRBJ2-7 14 TRBD2 TRBV5-6 TGTGCCAGCAGCATTGGGACTAGCGGATACGAGCAGTACTTC CASSIGTSGYEQYF
- TRBJ1-2 14 - TRBV4-1 TGCGCCAGCAGCCAGGGTGCAGGGGACTATGGCTACACCTTC CASSQGAGDYGYTF
- TRBJ1-3 16 - TRBV28 TGTGCCAGCAGTTTCGGGGGTCCCATCTCTGGAAACACCATATATTTT CASSFGGPISGNTIYF
- TRBJ1-4 13 - TRBV2 TGTGCCAGCAACCTGAACCGAGAAGAAAAACTGTTTTTT CASNLNREEKLFF
- TRBJ1-1 13 TRBD1 TRBV6-5 TGTGCCAGCAGACGACAGGGAAACACTGAAGCTTTCTTT CASRRQGNTEAFF